A single sample is the source of the 22 T cell receptor beta chains below, sequenced in a study of T cells in Graves' hyperthyroidism and ophthalmopathy. Using RNA transcripts as the source, TCR beta CDR3 regions were amplified. First-round RT-PCR of the TCR CDR3 relied on the HTBI primer set. Via MiXCR, TCRdb re-called the multiplex PCR reads, giving one row per CDR3 protein. The table includes fewer than 350,000 distinct CDR3 sequences, roughly 14% detected once. Sequencing used blood. Receptor source: a woman aged 30 to 39 with Graves' hyperthyroidism that later progressed to Graves' ophthalmopathy.

This clonotype was seen many times. The gene calls are TRBV6-1 and TRBJ2-2; TRBD2 matches at 14 bases. CDR1 is MNHNS, CDR2 SASEGT, per germline. This CDR3 comprises 16 residues. J gave up 7 bases and V 5 bases, and 6 bases lay outside the gene matches. The CDR3 sequence: CASSRLAGGGNGELFF. CDR3 bases: TGTGCCAGCAGTCGACTAGCGGGAGGGGGGAACGGGGAGCTGTTTTTT.

This clonotype showed up many times. The rearrangement uses TRBV18 and TRBJ2-1; D is unresolved. Trimming removed 5 bases at V and 7 bases at J, with 12 bases between. This CDR3 contains 13 residues. The germline gives CDR1 KGHSH, CDR2 LQKENI. The CDR3 reads CASSTRGGNEQFF. CDR3 DNA sequence: TGTGCCAGCTCAACCCGTGGTGGGAATGAGCAGTTCTTC. The variable domain in full, completed from reference TRBV18 and TRBJ2-1, reads NAGVMQNPRHLVRRRGQEARLRCSPMKGHSHVYWYRQLPEEGLKFMVYLQKENIIDESGMPKERFSAEFPKEGPSILRIQQVVRGDSAAYFCASSTRGGNEQFFGPGTRLTVL.

This clonotype was detected a few times. V usage is TRBV5-6 and J usage is TRBJ1-4; 7 bases line up with TRBD1. Looked up from germline, CDR1 is SGHDT and CDR2 is YYEEEE. The ends lost 3 bases at V and 8 bases at J; junction bases unmatched: 7. The CDR3 is 14 amino acids. CDR3 coding DNA: TGTGCCAGCAGCTCACAGGGGTACAACGAAAAACTGTTTTTT. This gives the protein CASSSQGYNEKLFF. The full variable domain, completed using reference TRBV5-6 and TRBJ1-4, is DAGVTQSPTHLIKTRGQQVTLRCSPKSGHDTVSWYQQALGQGPQFIFQYYEEEERQRGNFPDRFSGHQFPNYSSELNVNALLLGDSALYLCASSSQGYNEKLFFGSGTQLSVL.

This clonotype was seen many times. The chain joins TRBV30 to TRBJ2-1; TRBD2 matches 13 bases. Germline trimming cut 4 bases from V and 10 bases from J; bases unmatched to any gene: 10. Germline assignment: CDR1 GTSNPN and CDR2 SVGIG (reference sequence). The CDR3 contains 15 residues. CDR3 sequence reads: CAWTSGLAGMGEQFF. Here the CDR3 DNA reads TGTGCCTGGACCTCGGGACTAGCGGGAATGGGGGAGCAGTTCTTC.

Note on this clonotype: With a much larger clone just one base away, this may be a read error. The rearrangement links TRBV27 to TRBJ1-1; weak D call: TRBD1 (6 bases). Looked up from germline, CDR1 is MNHEY and CDR2 is SMNVEV (reference sequence). The CDR3 loop spans 14 amino acids. CDR3 in DNA: TGTGCCAGCCGTGGCGGACAGCCGGGCACTGAAGCTTCCTTT. Translated: CASRGGQPGTEASF.

This clonotype was picked up a small number of times. Since a much larger clone is just one base distant, this may be a read error. The chain carries TRBV3-1 and TRBJ1-1; D gene ambiguous. Trimming shortened V by 2 bases and J by 0 bases, and 10 bases separated the two germline ends. This CDR3 has 15 amino acids. Germline assignment: CDR1 LGHDT and CDR2 YNNKEL (reference sequence). The CDR3 DNA sequence: TGTGCCAGCAGCCAACCAGAGGTCATGAACACTGAAGCTTTCTTT. It codes for CASSQPEVMNTEAFF.

The chain recombines TRBV4-3 with TRBJ2-1; D is ambiguous. Germline CDR1 and CDR2: LGHNA and YSLEER. Trimming cost V 4 bases and J 4 bases, with 14 bases left between them. The CDR3 spans 15 residues. CDR3 bases: TGCGCCAGCAGCCTCACCCAGGCCTCTTACAATGAGCAGTTCTTC. Protein sequence: CASSLTQASYNEQFF.

This rearrangement joins TRBV29-1 to TRBJ2-5; weak D call: TRBD1 (5 bases). Trimming pared 8 bases from V and 1 base from J, leaving 23 bases between. Germline V gene lookup returns CDR1 SQVTM and CDR2 ANQGSEA. This CDR3 has 16 residues. The CDR3 is CSSSYRSKDLQETQYF. CDR3 nucleotides: TGCAGCTCCTCTTACAGGAGCAAAGACCTCCAAGAGACCCAGTACTTC. Full variable domain (missing parts from reference TRBV29-1 and TRBJ2-5): SAVISQKPSRDICQRGTSLTIQCQVDSQVTMMFWYRQQPGQSLTLIATANQGSEATYESGFVIDKFPISRPNLTFSTLTVSNMSPEDSSIYLCSSSYRSKDLQETQYFGPGTRLLVL.

The chain uses TRBV7-2 and TRBJ2-7; TRBD2 aligns across 8 bases. The CDR3 length is 15 residues. The trim removed 3 bases at V and 6 bases at J, leaving 10 bases unmatched. Germline values: CDR1 SGHTA, CDR2 FQGNSA. DNA of the CDR3: TGTGCCAGCAGCTTTGCGGGAGGAGTACCGAGCGAGCAGTACTTC. Translating it yields CASSFAGGVPSEQYF.

In this sample, this clonotype turned up many times. The chain carries TRBV7-8 and TRBJ2-3; TRBD1 or TRBD2 may be the D gene (5 bases each). Per the germline V gene, CDR1 is SGHVS and CDR2 is FQNEAQ. The ends were cut back, 4 bases at V and 2 bases at J, with 19 bases in the middle. The CDR3 totals 17 residues. CDR3 nucleotides: TGTGCCAGCAGCTGGGCAGAGGGACCAGAGATCACAGATACGCAGTATTTT. This codes for CASSWAEGPEITDTQYF.

Ten or more counts support this clonotype. The genes are TRBV7-3 and TRBJ2-1; no clear D gene. The CDR3 runs 15 residues. Germline-derived CDR1 and CDR2 are SGHTA and FQGTGA. The V gene lost 5 bases and the J gene lost 8 bases, with 19 bases spanning the gap. CDR3 coding DNA: TGTGCCAGCAGCGAAGACGGCACTCTGGCCGATGAGCAGTTCTTC. The encoded protein is CASSEDGTLADEQFF.

This clonotype was picked up many times. The rearrangement joins TRBV3-1 to TRBJ1-2, with D possibly being TRBD1 (5 bases). The germline gives CDR1 LGHDT, CDR2 YNNKEL (reference sequence). The CDR3 is made up of 13 amino acids. V gave up 4 bases and J gave up 8 bases, with 14 bases separating them. The CDR3 DNA reads as TGTGCCAGCAGCCCCAGGGTTGGGGGGGGCTACACCTTC. Residues: CASSPRVGGGYTF. The whole variable domain, filled in from reference TRBV3-1 and TRBJ1-2, reads DTAVSQTPKYLVTQMGNDKSIKCEQNLGHDTMYWYKQDSKKFLKIMFSYNNKELIINETVPNRFSPKSPDKAHLNLHINSLELGDSAVYFCASSPRVGGGYTFGSGTRLTVV.

This clonotype was counted many times. CDR3 DNA: TGTGCCAGCAGTTACTTGGGTCCGGGAGTGGATACGCAGTATTTT. Translation gives CASSYLGPGVDTQYF. The chain links TRBV6-2 or TRBV6-3 to TRBJ2-3, with D possibly TRBD2 on 6 matching bases. The V gene's germline CDR1 is MNHEY and CDR2 SVGEGT. This CDR3 contains 15 residues. V was trimmed by 1 base and J by 6 bases, leaving 14 bases between them.

The chain joins TRBV11-2 to TRBJ1-2; no definite D call. Trimming shortened V by 0 bases and J by 8 bases, and 10 bases separated the two germline ends. Germline CDR1 is SGHAT and CDR2 is FQNNGV. The CDR3 has 13 amino acids. DNA of the CDR3: TGTGCCAGCAGCTTAGACGGCCCGTGGGGCTACACCTTC. Translated: CASSLDGPWGYTF.

The table lists this clonotype with many counts. The CDR3 protein is CASSERAPQETQYF. The CDR3 DNA reads as TGTGCCAGCAGTGAAAGGGCACCCCAAGAGACCCAGTACTTC. The gene calls are TRBV2 and TRBJ2-5; no reliable D call. Germline values: CDR1 SNHLY, CDR2 FYNNEI. The CDR3 contains 14 residues. V lost 2 bases and J 1 base, leaving 8 bases between the germline ends.

The rearrangement uses TRBV14 and TRBJ2-2; tentatively, D is TRBD1 (5 bases). Deletions cut 7 bases from V and 0 bases from J, with 15 bases between. The CDR3 consists of 16 residues. In germline, CDR1 is SGHDN, CDR2 FVKESK. The DNA for the CDR3 is TGTGCCAGCAAATTATCAGGGCCGACGAACACCGGGGAGCTGTTTTTT. Amino acids: CASKLSGPTNTGELFF.

On this clonotype: This could be a read error, since a much larger clone is one nucleotide away. The CDR3 bases are TGTGCCAGCAGTTTCGAAGGAAACACCATACATTTT. Its protein product is CASSFEGNTIHF. This chain connects TRBV28 to TRBJ1-3; the D is unclear. CDR3 length equals 12 residues. Germline V gives CDR1 MDHEN, CDR2 SYDVKM.

This clonotype occurred many times. The chain has TRBV29-1 and TRBJ2-2, with D hard to call. With 6 bases removed from V and 8 bases from J, the gap between germline ends came to 19 bases. The CDR3 is made up of 14 amino acids. Looked up from germline, CDR1 is SQVTM and CDR2 is ANQGSEA. The CDR3 spells CSVRLGSVSGELFF. The CDR3 coding sequence is TGCAGCGTCCGGCTGGGGTCCGTTAGTGGGGAGCTGTTTTTT.

On this clonotype itself: A read error may explain this, as a much larger clone is one base away. The chain is built from TRBV27 and TRBJ1-5; unclear D gene. CDR1 and CDR2 (germline): MNHEY, SMNVEV (reference sequence). CDR3 length: 14 residues. Trimming shortened V by 5 bases and J by 3 bases, and 11 bases separated the two germline ends. The CDR3, as DNA: TGTGCCAGCAGTCTCGGAGATACCAATCAGCCCCAGCATTTT. Residues: CASSLGDTNQPQHF.

This clonotype was seen more than once but under ten times. This chain links TRBV11-2 with TRBJ2-7, with 9 bases aligning to TRBD2. The J call may not be correct, given that the DNA end is closer to TRBJ2-1. The CDR3 loop spans 14 amino acids. Germline loops: CDR1 SGHAT, CDR2 FQNNGV. CDR3 sequence (DNA): TGTGCCAGCAGCACCGGGACTAGCTCCTACGAGCAGTTCTTC. Translated: CASSTGTSSYEQFF.

The sample holds many counts of this clonotype. V gene TRBV30 combines with J gene TRBJ1-5; D unclear. Trimming cost V 5 bases and J 2 bases, with 13 bases left between them. This CDR3 spans 14 amino acids. Germline V lookup: CDR1 GTSNPN, CDR2 SVGIG (reference sequence). The DNA for the CDR3 is TGTGCCTGGGGCCCCGGGAGGGGCAATCAGCCCCAGCATTTT. Translation: CAWGPGRGNQPQHF.

This clonotype was picked up a small number of times. The J gene is TRBJ1-2, the V gene TRBV7-9; D gene uncertain. Germline V gene data show CDR1 as SEHNR and CDR2 as FQNEAQ (reference sequence). The CDR3 runs 15 residues. V dropped 8 bases and J dropped 4 bases, with 20 bases sitting between them. CDR3 residues: CASFELTEGIYGYTF. The CDR3 DNA sequence: TGTGCCAGCTTTGAGCTTACTGAAGGAATCTATGGCTACACCTTC.